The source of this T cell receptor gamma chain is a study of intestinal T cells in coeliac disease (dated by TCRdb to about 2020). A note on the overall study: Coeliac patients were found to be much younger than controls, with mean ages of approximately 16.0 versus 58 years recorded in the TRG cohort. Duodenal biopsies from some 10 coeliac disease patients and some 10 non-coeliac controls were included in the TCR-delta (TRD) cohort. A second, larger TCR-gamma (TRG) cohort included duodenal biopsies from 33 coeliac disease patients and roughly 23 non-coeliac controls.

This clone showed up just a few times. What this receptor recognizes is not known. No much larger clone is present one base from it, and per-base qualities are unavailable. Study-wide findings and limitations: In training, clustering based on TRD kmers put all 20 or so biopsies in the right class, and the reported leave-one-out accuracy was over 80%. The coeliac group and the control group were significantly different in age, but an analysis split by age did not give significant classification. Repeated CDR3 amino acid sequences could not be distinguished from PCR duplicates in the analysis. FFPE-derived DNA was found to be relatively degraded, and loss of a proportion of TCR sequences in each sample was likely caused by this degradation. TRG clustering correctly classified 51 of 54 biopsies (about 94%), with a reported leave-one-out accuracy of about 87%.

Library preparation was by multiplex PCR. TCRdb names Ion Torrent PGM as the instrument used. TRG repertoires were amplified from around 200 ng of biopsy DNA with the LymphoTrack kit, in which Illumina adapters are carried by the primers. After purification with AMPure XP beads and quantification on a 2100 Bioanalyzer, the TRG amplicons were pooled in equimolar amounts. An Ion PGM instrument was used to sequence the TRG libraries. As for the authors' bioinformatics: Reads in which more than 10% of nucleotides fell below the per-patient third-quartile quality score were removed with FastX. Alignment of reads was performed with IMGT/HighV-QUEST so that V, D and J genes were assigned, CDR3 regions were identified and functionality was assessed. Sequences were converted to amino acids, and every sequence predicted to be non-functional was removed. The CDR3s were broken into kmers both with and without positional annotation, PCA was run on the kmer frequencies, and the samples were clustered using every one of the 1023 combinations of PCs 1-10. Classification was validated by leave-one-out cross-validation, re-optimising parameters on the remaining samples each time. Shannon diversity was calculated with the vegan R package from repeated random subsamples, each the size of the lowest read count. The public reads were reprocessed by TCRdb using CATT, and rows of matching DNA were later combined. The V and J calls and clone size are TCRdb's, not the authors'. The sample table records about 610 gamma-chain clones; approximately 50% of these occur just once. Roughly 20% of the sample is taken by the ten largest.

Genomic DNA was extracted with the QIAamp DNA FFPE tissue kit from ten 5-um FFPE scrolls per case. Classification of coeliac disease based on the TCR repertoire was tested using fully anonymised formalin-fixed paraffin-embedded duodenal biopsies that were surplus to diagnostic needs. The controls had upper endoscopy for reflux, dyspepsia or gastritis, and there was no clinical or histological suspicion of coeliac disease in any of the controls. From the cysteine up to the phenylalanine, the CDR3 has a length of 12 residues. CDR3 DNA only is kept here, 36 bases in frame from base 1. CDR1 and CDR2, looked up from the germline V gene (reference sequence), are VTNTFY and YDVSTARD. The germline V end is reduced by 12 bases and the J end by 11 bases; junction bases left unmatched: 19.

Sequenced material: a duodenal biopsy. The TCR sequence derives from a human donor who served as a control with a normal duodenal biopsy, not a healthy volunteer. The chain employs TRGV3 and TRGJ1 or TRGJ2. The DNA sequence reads TGTGCCGACCTGGGACAGGCGGGGGAGAAACTCTTT. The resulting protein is CADLGQAGEKLF.